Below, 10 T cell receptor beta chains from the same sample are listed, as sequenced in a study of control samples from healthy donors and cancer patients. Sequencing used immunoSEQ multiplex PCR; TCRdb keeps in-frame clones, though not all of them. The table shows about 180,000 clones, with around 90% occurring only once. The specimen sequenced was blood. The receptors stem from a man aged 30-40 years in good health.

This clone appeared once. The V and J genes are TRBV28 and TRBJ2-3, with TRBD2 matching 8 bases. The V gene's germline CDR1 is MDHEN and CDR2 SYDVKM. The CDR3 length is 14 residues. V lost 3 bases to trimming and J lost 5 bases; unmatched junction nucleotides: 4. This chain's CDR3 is CASSFSGILDTQYF. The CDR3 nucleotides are TGTGCCAGCAGTTTTAGCGGGATTCTAGATACGCAGTATTTT.

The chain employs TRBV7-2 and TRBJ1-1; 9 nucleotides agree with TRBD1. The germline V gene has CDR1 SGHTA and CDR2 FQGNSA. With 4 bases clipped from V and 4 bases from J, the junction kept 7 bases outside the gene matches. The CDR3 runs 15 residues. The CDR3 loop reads CASSYEGQGRTEAFF. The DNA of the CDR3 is TGTGCCAGCAGCTATGAAGGACAGGGGCGCACTGAAGCTTTCTTT.

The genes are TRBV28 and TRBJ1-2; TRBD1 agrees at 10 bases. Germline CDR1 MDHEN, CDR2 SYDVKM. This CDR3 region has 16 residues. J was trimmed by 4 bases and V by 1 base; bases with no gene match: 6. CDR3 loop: CASSLFGTGDFYGYTF. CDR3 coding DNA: TGTGCCAGCAGTTTATTTGGGACAGGGGATTTCTATGGCTACACCTTC.

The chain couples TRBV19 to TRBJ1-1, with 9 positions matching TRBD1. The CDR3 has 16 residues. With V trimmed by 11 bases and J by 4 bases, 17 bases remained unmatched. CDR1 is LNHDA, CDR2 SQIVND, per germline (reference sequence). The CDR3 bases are TGTGCCGGCGCCCCGATTACAGGGGGCATTAGCACTGAAGCTTTCTTT. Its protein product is CAGAPITGGISTEAFF.

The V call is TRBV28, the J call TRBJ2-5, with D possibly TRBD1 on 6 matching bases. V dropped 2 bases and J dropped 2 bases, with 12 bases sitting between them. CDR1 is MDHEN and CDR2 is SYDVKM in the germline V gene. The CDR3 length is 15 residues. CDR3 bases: TGTGCCAGCAGTTTAAGTGGGACAAGTCAAGAGACCCAGTACTTC. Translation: CASSLSGTSQETQYF.

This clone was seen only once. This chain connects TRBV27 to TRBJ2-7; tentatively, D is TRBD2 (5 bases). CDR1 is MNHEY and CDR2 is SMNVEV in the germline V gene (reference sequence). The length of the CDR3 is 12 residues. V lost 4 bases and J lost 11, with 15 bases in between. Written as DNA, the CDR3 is TGTGCCAGCAGTTCCACTCTCCCGAGGGAGTACTTC. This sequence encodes CASSSTLPREYF.

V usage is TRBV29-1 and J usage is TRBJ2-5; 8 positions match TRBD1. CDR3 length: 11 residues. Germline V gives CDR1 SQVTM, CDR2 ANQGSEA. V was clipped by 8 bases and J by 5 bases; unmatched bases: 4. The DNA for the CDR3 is TGCAGCACCAGGACAGGGGAGACCCAGTACTTC. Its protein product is CSTRTGETQYF.

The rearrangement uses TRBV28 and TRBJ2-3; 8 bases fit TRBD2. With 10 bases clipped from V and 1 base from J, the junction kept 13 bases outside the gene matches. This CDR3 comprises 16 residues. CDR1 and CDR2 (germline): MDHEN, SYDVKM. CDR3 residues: CATWSQAGAGTDTQYF. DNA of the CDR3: TGTGCCACCTGGTCCCAAGCGGGAGCCGGCACAGATACGCAGTATTTT. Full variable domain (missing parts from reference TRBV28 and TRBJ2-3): DVKVTQSSRYLVKRTGEKVFLECVQDMDHENMFWYRQDPGLGLRLIYFSYDVKMKEKGDIPEGYSVSREKKERFSLILESASTNQTSMYLCATWSQAGAGTDTQYFGPGTRLTVL.

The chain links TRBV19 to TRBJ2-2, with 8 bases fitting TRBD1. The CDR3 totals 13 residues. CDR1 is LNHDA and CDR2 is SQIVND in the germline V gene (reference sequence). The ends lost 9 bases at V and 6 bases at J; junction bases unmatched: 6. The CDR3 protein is CASRTGFAGELFF. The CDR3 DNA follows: TGTGCCAGCCGGACAGGGTTTGCCGGGGAGCTGTTTTTT.

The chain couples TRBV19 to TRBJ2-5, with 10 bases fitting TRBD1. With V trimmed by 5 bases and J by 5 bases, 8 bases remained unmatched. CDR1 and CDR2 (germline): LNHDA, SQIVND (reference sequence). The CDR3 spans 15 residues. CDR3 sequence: CASSDRQGARETQYF. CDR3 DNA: TGTGCCAGTAGTGACAGACAGGGGGCGCGGGAGACCCAGTACTTC.